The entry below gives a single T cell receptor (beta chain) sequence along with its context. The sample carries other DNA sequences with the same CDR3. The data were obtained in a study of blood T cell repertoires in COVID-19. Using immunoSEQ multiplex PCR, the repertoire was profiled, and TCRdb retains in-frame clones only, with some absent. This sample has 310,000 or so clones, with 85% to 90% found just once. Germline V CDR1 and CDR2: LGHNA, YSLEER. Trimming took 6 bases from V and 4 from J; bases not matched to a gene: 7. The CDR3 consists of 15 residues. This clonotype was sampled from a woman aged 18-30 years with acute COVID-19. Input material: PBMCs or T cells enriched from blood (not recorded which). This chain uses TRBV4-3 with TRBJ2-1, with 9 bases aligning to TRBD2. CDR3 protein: CASSLGGGVYNEQFF. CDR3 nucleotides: TGCGCCAGCAGTCTCGGCGGGGGGGTATACAATGAGCAGTTCTTC.